Listed below are T cell receptor beta chains from one sample, sequenced in a study of blood T cell repertoires in COVID-19. Assay used: immunoSEQ multiplex PCR; TCRdb lists only in-frame clones, some missing. The sample contains tens of thousands of clones, approximately 83% of which appear only once. The sequenced sample consisted of peripheral blood. The receptors stem from a man under 40 with COVID-19, enrolled during active disease. Both conserved end residues are part of each CDR3. The order of the fields is D gene, V gene, J gene, clone size, CDR3 protein, CDR3 DNA. A D gene is named only where the DNA matches it firmly. Not every row has a clone size; where given, it reads once, few, many or a size class.

>TRBD2|TRBV14|TRBJ2-3|NA
CASSPTVLAGAWGTQYF
TGTGCCAGCAGCCCCACCGTACTAGCGGGGGCCTGGGGTACGCAGTATTTT
>NA|TRBV6-5|TRBJ1-2|NA
CASSFDSPNYGYTF
TGTGCCAGCAGTTTTGACAGCCCAAACTATGGCTACACCTTC
>NA|TRBV4-1|TRBJ2-1|NA
CASSHLVRNEQFF
TGCGCCAGCAGCCACCTAGTCCGCAATGAGCAGTTCTTC
>NA|TRBV20-1|TRBJ1-1|NA
CSARDPPGAFF
TGCAGTGCTAGAGATCCTCCAGGAGCTTTCTTT
>TRBD1|TRBV30|TRBJ1-5|few
CAWSVARGQGYSNQPQHF
TGTGCCTGGAGTGTGGCCAGGGGACAGGGGTATAGCAATCAGCCCCAGCATTTT
>TRBD2|TRBV11-2|TRBJ2-3|NA
CASSLGLAGPDTQYF
TGTGCCAGCAGCTTAGGGCTAGCGGGACCAGATACGCAGTATTTT
>NA|TRBV2|TRBJ1-2|NA
CASKETLGVNYGYTF
TGTGCCAGCAAAGAAACGTTAGGGGTCAACTATGGCTACACCTTC
>TRBD1|TRBV5-8|TRBJ2-1|NA
CASSPGTDHYNEQFF
TGTGCCAGCAGCCCAGGGACAGACCACTACAATGAGCAGTTCTTC
>NA|TRBV4-2|TRBJ2-7|few
CASSQDMPGATYEQYF
TGTGCCAGCAGCCAAGATATGCCGGGAGCCACCTACGAGCAGTACTTC
>NA|TRBV12-5|TRBJ1-5|NA
CASARGGQPQHF
TGTGCTAGTGCCCGAGGTGGTCAGCCCCAGCATTTT
>NA|TRBV29-1|TRBJ1-4|NA
CSVETGRGEKLFF
TGCAGCGTTGAAACAGGGAGAGGGGAAAAACTGTTTTTT